This T cell receptor beta chain was documented in a study of cytomegalovirus exposure and HLA in healthy donors. Regarding the study as a whole: Common viral pathogens seemed to be connected with several of the most significant clusters, according to a later analysis. Most TCR sequences showed up rarely, but some public TCRs showed up in many donors. The classifier reportedly diagnosed cytomegalovirus status with high specificity and sensitivity.

A multiplex PCR was run with 60 Vbeta primers and 13 Jbeta primers. The table came from immunoSEQ multiplex PCR; TCRdb's copy has only in-frame clones and leaves some out. The sample yields about 120,000 clones, 60% to 80% seen once. The CDR3 loop spans 12 amino acids. Germline-derived CDR1 and CDR2 are SGHNT and YENEEA. Between the trimmed V and J ends, which lost 5 bases and 3 bases, there was a span of 6 bases. Notes on this clone: Its antigen is as yet unknown.

Specimen: PBMCs. The receptor's source is a woman in her twenties or thirties in good health and CMV-seropositive. The chain recombines TRBV11-3 with TRBJ2-3, with D unresolved. The CDR3 nucleotides are TGTGCCAGCAGCCCTTCTACAGATACGCAGTATTTT. Translated, it gives CASSPSTDTQYF.